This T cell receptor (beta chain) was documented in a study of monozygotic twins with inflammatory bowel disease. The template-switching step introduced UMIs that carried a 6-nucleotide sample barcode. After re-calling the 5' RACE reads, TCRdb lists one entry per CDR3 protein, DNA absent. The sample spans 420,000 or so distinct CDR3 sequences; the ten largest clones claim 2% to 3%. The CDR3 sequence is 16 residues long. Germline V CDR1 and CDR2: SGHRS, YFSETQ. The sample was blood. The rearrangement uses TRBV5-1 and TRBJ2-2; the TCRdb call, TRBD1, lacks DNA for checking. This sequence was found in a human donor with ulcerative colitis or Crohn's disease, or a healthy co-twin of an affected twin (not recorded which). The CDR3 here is CASSFARGTNTGELFF.